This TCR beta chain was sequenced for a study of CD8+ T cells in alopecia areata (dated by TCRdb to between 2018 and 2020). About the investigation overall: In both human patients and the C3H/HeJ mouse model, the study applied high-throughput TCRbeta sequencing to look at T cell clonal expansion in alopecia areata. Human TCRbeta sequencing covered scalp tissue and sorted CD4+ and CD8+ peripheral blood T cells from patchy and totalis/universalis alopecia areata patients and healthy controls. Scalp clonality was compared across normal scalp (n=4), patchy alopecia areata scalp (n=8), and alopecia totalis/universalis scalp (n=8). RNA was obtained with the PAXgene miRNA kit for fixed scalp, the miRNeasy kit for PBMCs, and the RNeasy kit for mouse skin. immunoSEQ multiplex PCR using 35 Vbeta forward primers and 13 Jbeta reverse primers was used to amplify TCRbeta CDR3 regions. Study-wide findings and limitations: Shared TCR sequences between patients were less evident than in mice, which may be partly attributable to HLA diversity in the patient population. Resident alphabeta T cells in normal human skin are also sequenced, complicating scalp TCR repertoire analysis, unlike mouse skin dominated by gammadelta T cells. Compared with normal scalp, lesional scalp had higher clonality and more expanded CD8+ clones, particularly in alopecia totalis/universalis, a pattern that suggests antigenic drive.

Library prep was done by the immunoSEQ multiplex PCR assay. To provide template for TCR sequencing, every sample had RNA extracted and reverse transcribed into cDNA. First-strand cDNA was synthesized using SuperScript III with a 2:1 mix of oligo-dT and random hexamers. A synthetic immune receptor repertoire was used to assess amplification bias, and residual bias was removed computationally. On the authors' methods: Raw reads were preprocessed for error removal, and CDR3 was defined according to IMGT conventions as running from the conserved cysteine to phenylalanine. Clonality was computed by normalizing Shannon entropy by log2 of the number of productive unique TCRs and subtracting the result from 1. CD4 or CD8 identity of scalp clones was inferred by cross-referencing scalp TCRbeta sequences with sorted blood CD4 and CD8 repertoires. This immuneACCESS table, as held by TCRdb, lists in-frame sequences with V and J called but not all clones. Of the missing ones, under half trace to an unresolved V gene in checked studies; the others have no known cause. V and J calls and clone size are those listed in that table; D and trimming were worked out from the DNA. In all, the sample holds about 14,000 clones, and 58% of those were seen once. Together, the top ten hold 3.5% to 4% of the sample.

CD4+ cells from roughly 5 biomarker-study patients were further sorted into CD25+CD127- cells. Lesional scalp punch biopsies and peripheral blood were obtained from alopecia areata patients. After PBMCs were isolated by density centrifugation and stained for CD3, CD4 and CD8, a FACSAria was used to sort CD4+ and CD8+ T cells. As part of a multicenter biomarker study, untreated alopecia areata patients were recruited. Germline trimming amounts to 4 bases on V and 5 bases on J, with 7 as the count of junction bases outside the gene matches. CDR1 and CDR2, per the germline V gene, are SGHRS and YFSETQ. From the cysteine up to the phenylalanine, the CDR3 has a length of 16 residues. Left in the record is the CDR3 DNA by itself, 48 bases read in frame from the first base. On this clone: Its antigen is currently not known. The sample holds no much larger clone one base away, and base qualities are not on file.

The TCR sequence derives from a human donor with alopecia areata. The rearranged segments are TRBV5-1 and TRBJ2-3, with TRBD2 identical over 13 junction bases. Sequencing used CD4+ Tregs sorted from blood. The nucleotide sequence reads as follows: TGCGCCAGCAGCCGAGGACTAGCGGGAGCCCTAGATACGCAGTATTTT. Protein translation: CASSRGLAGALDTQYF.